This passage covers 26 T cell receptor beta chains from one sample sequenced in a study of OX40 agonist ivuxolimab in advanced cancers. Only in-frame clones appear in the TCRdb table, and some are missing; sequencing was by immunoSEQ multiplex PCR. The sample lists around 75,000 clones, 89% seen once, with 10% in the top ten. This material consisted of CD4+ or CD8+ T cells sorted from blood, taken in a trial of the OX40 agonist ivuxolimab. The receptors come from an adult with an advanced solid tumor such as melanoma, head and neck, liver or kidney cancer.

This clone was picked up a small number of times. V is TRBV7-2 and J is TRBJ1-2, with unresolved D. CDR1 SGHTA and CDR2 FQGNSA come from the germline V gene. There are 13 residues in the CDR3. V dropped 1 base and J dropped 7 bases, with 10 bases sitting between them. The chain's CDR3 is CASSLERERGYTF. The CDR3 coding sequence is TGTGCCAGCAGCTTAGAAAGGGAGCGTGGCTACACCTTC.

V usage is TRBV19 and J usage is TRBJ2-7, with 9 positions matching TRBD1. This CDR3 has 14 residues. CDR1 and CDR2 (germline): LNHDA, SQIVND (reference sequence). V was clipped by 10 bases and J by 0 bases; unmatched bases: 7. CDR3 bases: TGTGCCACAAGAAGGACAGGGGACTCCTACGAGCAGTACTTC. Protein sequence: CATRRTGDSYEQYF.

The V gene is TRBV28, the J gene TRBJ1-2; tentatively, D is TRBD1 (6 bases). The CDR3 is 13 amino acids. Trimming stripped 4 bases from V and 8 bases from J, with 14 bases between. Germline values: CDR1 MDHEN, CDR2 SYDVKM. CDR3 region: CASSSPQGLGYTF. DNA for the CDR3: TGTGCCAGCAGTTCCCCGCAGGGGTTAGGCTACACCTTC.

This CDR3 reads CASREGGYEQYF. The CDR3 nucleotides are TGTGCCAGCAGGGAAGGGGGGTACGAGCAGTACTTC. This chain connects TRBV6-5 to TRBJ2-7; D may correspond to TRBD1 or TRBD2 (6 bases each). Trimming left V 6 bases short and J 4 bases short, with 10 bases between. Looked up from germline, CDR1 is MNHEY and CDR2 is SVGAGI. This CDR3 region has 12 residues.

The CDR3 loop reads CASSLKQGDMGYTF. The CDR3 nucleotides read TGCGCCAGCAGCTTAAAACAGGGGGATATGGGCTACACCTTC. The chain has TRBV5-1 and TRBJ1-2; 8 positions match TRBD1. The ends lost 2 bases at V and 8 bases at J; junction bases unmatched: 8. CDR1 is SGHRS and CDR2 is YFSETQ in the germline V gene. This CDR3 is 14 amino acids long. The whole variable domain, filled in from reference TRBV5-1 and TRBJ1-2, reads KAGVTQTPRYLIKTRGQQVTLSCSPISGHRSVSWYQQTPGQGLQFLFEYFSETQRNKGNFPGRFSGRQFSNSRSEMNVSTLELGDSALYLCASSLKQGDMGYTFGSGTRLTVV.

This sequence joins TRBV2 and TRBJ1-2; D possibly corresponds to TRBD1 (6 bases). Trimming left V 5 bases short and J 6 bases short, with 16 bases between. CDR1 and CDR2 (germline): SNHLY, FYNNEI. The CDR3 spans 14 residues. The DNA of the CDR3 is TGTGCCAGCAGTTTGGGACATTTCGGGGATGGCTACACCTTC. Amino acid sequence: CASSLGHFGDGYTF.

The chain is built from TRBV6-5 and TRBJ2-2; weak D call: TRBD1 (6 bases). This CDR3 has 14 amino acids. Trimming removed 6 bases from V and 4 bases from J, with 12 bases in between. Germline CDR1 reads MNHEY; CDR2 reads SVGAGI. The CDR3 DNA is TGTGCCAGCAGGAGGGGACACTTCACCGGGGAGCTGTTTTTT. Encoded protein: CASRRGHFTGELFF.

The V gene is TRBV15, the J gene TRBJ1-1, with TRBD1 matching 9 bases. Germline lookup yields CDR1 LNHNV and CDR2 YYDKDF (reference sequence). This CDR3 spans 16 amino acids. Trimming removed 2 bases from V and 5 bases from J; junction bases left unmatched: 9. CDR3 coding DNA: TGTGCCACCAGCAGATCCACTGGACAGGGGCGAACTGAAGCTTTCTTT. As protein: CATSRSTGQGRTEAFF.

This clone was counted only a few times. V is TRBV5-8 and J is TRBJ2-3; the D is unclear. CDR3 length: 14 residues. Germline V gives CDR1 SGHTS, CDR2 YDEGEE. V was clipped by 1 base and J by 2 bases, with 8 bases between them. For the CDR3, the DNA is TGTGCCAGCAGCTTGTCCCGTTTCACAGATACGCAGTATTTT. This gives the protein CASSLSRFTDTQYF.

V and J are TRBV28 and TRBJ1-5; D might be TRBD1 (5 bases). Trimming removed 6 bases at V and 5 bases at J, with 17 bases between. The germline CDR1 and CDR2 sequences are MDHEN and SYDVKM. The CDR3 runs 15 residues. The chain's CDR3 is CASSPLGQGYQPQHF. Written as DNA, the CDR3 is TGTGCCAGCAGCCCTTTGGGCCAGGGATATCAGCCCCAGCATTTT.

This clone was counted a single time. The genes are TRBV18 and TRBJ2-5; perhaps D is TRBD1 or TRBD2 (6 bases each). Near its end, the DNA agrees better with TRBJ2-7, so the J call may be wrong. Germline V lookup: CDR1 KGHSH, CDR2 LQKENI. The CDR3 is 14 residues long. The CDR3 is CASSPYREVYEQYF. The DNA of the CDR3 is TGTGCCAGCTCACCATACAGGGAGGTCTACGAGCAGTACTTC.

The genes are TRBV7-2 and TRBJ2-2; 9 bases map to TRBD2. The CDR3 runs to 17 residues. The germline V gene encodes CDR1 SGHTA and CDR2 FQGNSA. Unmatched junction bases numbered 11, after V lost 3 bases and J lost 6 bases. This CDR3 reads CASSLKRAGGGSGELFF. CDR3 in DNA: TGTGCCAGCAGCTTGAAGAGGGCGGGAGGGGGTTCCGGGGAGCTGTTTTTT.

The CDR3 DNA sequence: TGTGCCATCAGTGAGTCGGGTGCTGGTCGCACAGATACGCAGTATTTT. It is translated as CAISESGAGRTDTQYF. The gene calls are TRBV10-3 and TRBJ2-3; D remains unclear. The V and J ends lost 0 bases and 1 base respectively, with 11 bases between them. CDR1 and CDR2 from the germline V gene are ENHRY and SYGVKD. This CDR3 is 16 amino acids long.

The rearrangement links TRBV7-3 to TRBJ2-1; D is perhaps TRBD2 (6 bases). The V and J ends lost 5 bases and 4 bases respectively, with 15 bases between them. Germline lookup yields CDR1 SGHTA and CDR2 FQGTGA. This CDR3 spans 15 amino acids. The CDR3 here is CASSPTGREYNEQFF. CDR3 bases: TGTGCCAGCAGCCCAACGGGACGGGAGTACAATGAGCAGTTCTTC. Complete variable domain (other parts from reference TRBV7-3 and TRBJ2-1): GAGVSQTPSNKVTEKGKYVELRCDPISGHTALYWYRQSLGQGPEFLIYFQGTGAADDSGLPNDRFFAVRPEGSVSTLKIQRTERGDSAVYLCASSPTGREYNEQFFGPGTRLTVL.

The rearrangement joins TRBV10-3 to TRBJ1-2, with D tentatively TRBD1 (6 bases). This CDR3 has 16 residues. Per germline, CDR1 ENHRY and CDR2 SYGVKD. Trimming left V 4 bases short and J 6 bases short, with 21 bases between. Written as DNA, the CDR3 is TGTGCCATCAGTGTTGGGAATAGGGGGGGAAGCGATGGCTACACCTTC. Its protein is CAISVGNRGGSDGYTF.

This clone was counted once. The chain uses TRBV6-6 and TRBJ2-1; 7 bases fit TRBD2. The CDR3 contains 11 residues. CDR1 and CDR2 from the germline V gene are MNHNY and SVGAGI (reference sequence). V lost 9 bases, J lost 7 bases, and 3 bases stayed unmatched. CDR3: CASNSGNEQFF. CDR3 DNA sequence: TGTGCCAGTAATAGCGGGAATGAGCAGTTCTTC.

The chain combines TRBV4-1 with TRBJ2-7; 9 bases are a match to TRBD1. The V gene end was trimmed by 1 base and the J gene end by 9 bases; junction bases not matched to a gene: 4. Germline V gene data show CDR1 as MGHRA and CDR2 as YSYEKL. The CDR3 length is 13 residues. Written as DNA, the CDR3 is TGCGCCAGCAGCCAAGGACAGGGGGATTTGCAGTACTTC. It yields the protein CASSQGQGDLQYF.

The rearrangement uses TRBV5-3 and TRBJ1-1; no reliable D call. TRBV5-3 is an ORF for which the function is uncertain. The V end was cut by 2 bases, the J end by 8 bases, with 13 bases between. This CDR3 has 13 amino acids. In nucleotides, the CDR3 is TGTGCCAGAAGCTTATCAGCCTTTGAGGAAGCTTTCTTT. It codes for CARSLSAFEEAFF.

The gene calls are TRBV6-6 and TRBJ1-3; D perhaps matches TRBD1 (5 bases). The CDR3 contains 14 residues. Trimming pared 4 bases from V and 1 base from J, leaving 8 bases between. Germline V gene lookup returns CDR1 MNHNY and CDR2 SVGAGI (reference sequence). CDR3 coding DNA: TGTGCCAGCAGTTTCAGACAGTCTGGAAACACCATATATTTT. Translated: CASSFRQSGNTIYF.

The chain uses TRBV27 and TRBJ2-2; 9 positions agree with TRBD1. Germline V gene data show CDR1 as MNHEY and CDR2 as SMNVEV (reference sequence). Trimming removed 1 base from V and 1 base from J; junction bases left unmatched: 1. The CDR3 sequence is 16 residues long. The CDR3 is CASSLWDRVNTGELFF. DNA for the CDR3: TGTGCCAGCAGTTTATGGGACAGGGTGAACACCGGGGAGCTGTTTTTT.

This chain links TRBV28 with TRBJ1-2; D unclear. Looked up from germline, CDR1 is MDHEN and CDR2 is SYDVKM. Trimming took 2 bases from V and 7 from J, leaving 8 bases between them. The CDR3 totals 12 residues. CDR3 sequence reads: CASSLGDFGYTF. For the CDR3, the DNA is TGTGCCAGCAGTTTAGGGGATTTTGGCTACACCTTC.

V usage is TRBV5-6 and J usage is TRBJ2-3, with D uncertain. The CDR3 covers 15 residues. Germline V gene data show CDR1 as SGHDT and CDR2 as YYEEEE. V was trimmed by 4 bases and J by 0 bases, leaving 12 bases between them. The CDR3 region has the DNA TGTGCCAGCAGCCTCGAACCAACTAGCACAGATACGCAGTATTTT. It encodes CASSLEPTSTDTQYF.

This clone has a single count. CDR3 loop: CASSIAGTGFAGELFF. The DNA of the CDR3 is TGTGCCAGCAGCATAGCCGGGACAGGGTTCGCCGGGGAGCTGTTTTTT. The chain is built from TRBV6-6 and TRBJ2-2; 9 bases map to TRBD1. The CDR3 spans 16 residues. Germline V gene lookup returns CDR1 MNHNY and CDR2 SVGAGI (reference sequence). J was trimmed by 6 bases and V by 6 bases; bases with no gene match: 11.

The chain recombines TRBV4-1 with TRBJ1-4, with D tentatively TRBD1 (5 bases). The V gene's germline CDR1 is MGHRA and CDR2 YSYEKL. The CDR3 totals 16 residues. V was cut by 2 bases and J by 5 bases, with 15 bases left in between. In DNA form, the CDR3 reads TGCGCCAGCAGCCAACTAACCGGGGGGTTAAATGAAAAACTGTTTTTT. Its translation is CASSQLTGGLNEKLFF.

This chain links TRBV6-5 with TRBJ2-7; D is ambiguous. This CDR3 comprises 11 residues. Looked up from germline, CDR1 is MNHEY and CDR2 is SVGAGI. Trimming removed 1 base at V and 7 bases at J, with 5 bases between. DNA of the CDR3: TGTGCCAGCAGTTACTATGATGAGCAGTACTTC. Residues: CASSYYDEQYF.

The V call is TRBV6-6, the J call TRBJ1-6, with no clear D. Germline V gives CDR1 MNHNY, CDR2 SVGAGI (reference sequence). The CDR3 runs 13 residues. V was trimmed by 5 bases and J by 6 bases, leaving 8 bases between them. The CDR3 nucleotides read TGTGCCAGCAGTGTGGAGGTTAATTCACCCCTCCACTTT. This encodes CASSVEVNSPLHF.